This entry concerns a single T cell receptor (beta chain). Its antigen specificity is not known. The input lacks base qualities; no much larger clone sits a single base away. The entire amount of isolated RNA was reverse transcribed using the High Capacity cDNA Reverse Transcription Kit, so the sequenced TCRB transcripts were expressed ones. Naive, central memory and regulatory T cell samples underwent deep immunoSEQ sequencing, averaging roughly 3.5 million total reads per sample. After sorted cells were lysed in RLT buffer, RNA was extracted with DNase-treated RNeasy Micro or Mini kits, with the choice depending on cell number. To prevent cross-contamination, each cell subset was processed individually, whereas patient and healthy donor samples were processed jointly. The immunoSEQ multiplex PCR was used to amplify TCRB sequences from cDNA, generating 87-bp fragments that spanned the CDR3 region. Amplicons were sequenced on the Illumina HiSeq platform. Per the original workflow: Synthetic template baselines were used to correct PCR bias computationally, reads within Hamming distance 2 were collapsed together, and singletons that could not be merged were discarded. Reads were aligned against IMGT to assign V, D and J genes, CDR3 length and insertions or deletions at six rearrangement sites. Within each subset, clonotype counts were normalized to the number of sorted cells before true diversity and Gini coefficients were calculated with the tcR R package. The overlap coefficient, calculated on TCRB nucleotide sequences, was used to quantify repertoire sharing. In TCRdb, the immuneACCESS table is reduced to in-frame sequences with V and J assigned. These tables do not hold every clone; where another copy was compared, an unresolved V gene accounts for under half, and the others remain unexplained. V and J calls and clone size follow that table, whereas D and trimming were derived from the DNA. For this sample there are roughly 180,000 clones; about 7.8% appear just once. The ten largest clones represent approximately 1% of the sample.

From each donor, a single peripheral blood sample of around 0.12 L on average was drawn into heparinised tubes. A BD FACSAria II was used to sort naive, central memory, regulatory and stem cell-like memory CD4+ T cells with a panel that included CD45RO, CCR7, CD25, CD127, CD95 and CD27. Purity was above 95% for every sorted population. Right away, PBMCs were isolated by Lymphoprep density gradient centrifugation and were stained directly, with no culture step. So that batch effects would be minimized, each experiment stained and sorted samples in pairs, pairing one healthy donor with one patient. Trimming at the junction amounts to 6 bases on V and 0 bases on J, and the germline ends lie 11 bases apart. The germline V gene specifies LGHNA as CDR1 and YSLEER as CDR2. From cysteine to phenylalanine, the CDR3 is 14 amino acids long. Of the read, only the CDR3 DNA is kept; its 42 bases are in frame from base 1.

This entry comes from a study of beta chain features in type 1 diabetes (dated by TCRdb to the late 2010s). Describing the broader study: Mean age, gender distribution, total cell number and subset yield were not different between patients and healthy donors. A total of roughly 98,000,000 sorted cells were examined across all samples, and a strong correlation was observed between cell number per subset and RNA yield. The study compared TCRB repertoires of sorted circulating CD4+ T cell subsets between recently diagnosed type 1 diabetes patients and matched healthy donors. Regulatory and stem cell-like memory subsets were obtained from only 8 patients and about eight healthy donors, while naive and central memory subsets were obtained from all 28 donors.

The full study reports these points: Shorter templates might have been favored by PCR, but patient and control samples were amplified and corrected together, so both groups would have been affected equally by any skew. Sequencing cDNA rather than genomic DNA could over-represent highly expressing activated cells, although activation and CD3 levels did not differ between groups. Only small numbers of individuals were included in the HLA sub-analyses, which left unresolved whether HLA type had any influence on TCRB rearrangement. In all four CD4+ subsets, TCRB CDR3 length was moderately but significantly shorter in type 1 diabetes patients. At VDJ recombination sites, type 1 diabetes patients had fewer insertions and more deleted nucleotides, which implies abnormalities in thymic rearrangement. The naive, central memory and regulatory TCRB repertoires appeared to resemble one another more closely among patients than among healthy donors.

The sample consisted of central memory CD4+ T cells from blood. The clonotype comes from a woman in her thirties or forties with type 1 diabetes. In this chain, TRBV4-3 is recombined with TRBJ1-1, with no confident D gene call. The nucleotides read TGCGCCAGCAGTCTCGTGGCCATGAACACTGAAGCTTTCTTT. Its translation is CASSLVAMNTEAFF.